What follows are 18 T cell receptor beta chains derived from one specimen sequenced in a study of blood T cell repertoires in COVID-19. Here immunoSEQ multiplex PCR was the method, and the copy in TCRdb shows in-frame clones only, minus some. The sample yields around 190,000 clones, about 88% seen once. The sample taken for sequencing was peripheral blood. All receptors derive from a human donor in a cohort sampled during active COVID-19.

V usage is TRBV5-1 and J usage is TRBJ2-7, with TRBD1 identical over 10 bases. Germline V gene sequence: CDR1 SGHRS, CDR2 YFSETQ. CDR3 length equals 15 residues. The J segment lost 2 bases and the V segment lost 4 bases, leaving 6 bases of the junction unmatched. CDR3 in amino acids: CASSVTGTGAYEQYF. The CDR3 bases are TGCGCCAGCAGCGTCACCGGGACAGGGGCCTACGAGCAGTACTTC.

This clone has a single count. The chain is built from TRBV13 and TRBJ1-2; the match to TRBD1 covers 12 bases. The CDR3 has 22 residues. The V segment lost 7 bases and the J segment 1 base; nucleotides outside the gene matches: 25. From germline, CDR1 is PRHDT and CDR2 FYEKMQ (reference sequence). The CDR3 loop is CASTIRGGTGGVLPSHNYGYTF. CDR3 DNA sequence: TGTGCCAGCACCATTAGAGGTGGGACAGGGGGCGTCTTACCCTCTCATAACTATGGCTACACCTTC.

This chain joins TRBV6-6 and TRBJ1-6; TRBD1 agrees at 9 bases. V lost 4 bases to trimming and J lost 8 bases; unmatched junction nucleotides: 0. This CDR3 contains 13 residues. In germline, CDR1 is MNHNY, CDR2 SVGAGI (reference sequence). The CDR3 is CASSWDRDSPLHF. The CDR3 coding sequence is TGTGCCAGCAGTTGGGACAGGGATTCACCCCTCCACTTT.

V usage is TRBV9 and J usage is TRBJ2-3, with 8 bases lining up with TRBD2. Germline V gives CDR1 SGDLS, CDR2 YYNGEE. The length of the CDR3 is 15 residues. The ends lost 0 bases at V and 3 bases at J; junction bases unmatched: 3. The CDR3 nucleotides read TGTGCCAGCAGCGTAGCTAGCGGGTTAACAGATACGCAGTATTTT. This sequence encodes CASSVASGLTDTQYF. Drawing the rest from reference TRBV9 and TRBJ2-3, the complete variable domain is DSGVTQTPKHLITATGQRVTLRCSPRSGDLSVYWYQQSLDQGLQFLIQYYNGEERAKGNILERFSAQQFPDLHSELNLSSLELGDSALYFCASSVASGLTDTQYFGPGTRLTVL.

This chain connects TRBV18 to TRBJ1-1; tentative D call: TRBD1 (6 bases). CDR1 KGHSH and CDR2 LQKENI come from the germline V gene. The CDR3 loop spans 16 amino acids. V dropped 5 bases and J dropped 0 bases, with 16 bases sitting between them. CDR3 sequence reads: CASSFDRPSLNTEAFF. CDR3 DNA sequence: TGTGCCAGCTCATTCGACAGGCCGAGCTTGAACACTGAAGCTTTCTTT.

CDR3 in amino acids: CASSLAGGTNYGYTF. The CDR3 DNA sequence: TGTGCCAGCAGCTTAGCGGGGGGAACTAACTATGGCTACACCTTC. The chain links TRBV7-2 to TRBJ1-2, with D possibly TRBD1 on 5 matching bases. Germline V lookup: CDR1 SGHTA, CDR2 FQGNSA. V was shortened by 0 bases and J by 0 bases, with 8 bases between the two germline ends. The CDR3 is 15 amino acids.

The chain recombines TRBV7-2 with TRBJ1-1, with 7 bases matching TRBD1. The CDR3 length is 14 residues. J was trimmed by 1 base and V by 3 bases; bases with no gene match: 2. From germline, CDR1 is SGHTA and CDR2 FQGNSA. DNA for the CDR3: TGTGCCAGCAGCTTCCAGGGGGGGAACACTGAAGCTTTCTTT. Translated, it gives CASSFQGGNTEAFF.

The rearrangement uses TRBV30 and TRBJ1-4; tentatively, D is TRBD1 (5 bases). CDR1 is GTSNPN and CDR2 is SVGIG in the germline V gene (reference sequence). The V gene lost 6 bases and the J gene lost 3 bases, with 17 bases spanning the gap. This CDR3 region has 15 residues. The CDR3, as DNA: TGTGCCTGTGGACCCAAACAGGTCCCTAATGAAAAACTGTTTTTT. Translated: CACGPKQVPNEKLFF. Looking up the rest from reference TRBV30 and TRBJ1-4 gives the full variable domain: SQTIHQWPATLVQPVGSPLSLECTVEGTSNPNLYWYRQAAGRGLQLLFYSVGIGQISSEVPQNLSASRPQDRQFILSSKKLLLSDSGFYLCACGPKQVPNEKLFFGSGTQLSVL.

J is TRBJ2-1 and V is TRBV7-2; D is ambiguous. The V gene lost 5 bases and the J gene lost 15 bases, with 17 bases spanning the gap. This CDR3 region has 12 residues. CDR1 and CDR2 from the germline V gene are SGHTA and FQGNSA. The DNA for the CDR3 is TGTGCCAGCAGCCCCCAAAGCCCCAATCCGTTCTTC. Translation: CASSPQSPNPFF.

The V and J genes are TRBV6-1 and TRBJ2-5; 14 positions agree with TRBD2. V lost 4 bases to trimming and J lost 1 base; unmatched junction nucleotides: 5. The CDR3 extends over 17 amino acids. Germline CDR1 and CDR2: MNHNS and SASEGT. Here the CDR3 DNA reads TGTGCCAGCAGTGCCGGGACTAGCGGGAGCATCCAAGAGACCCAGTACTTC. Protein: CASSAGTSGSIQETQYF.

The rearrangement uses TRBV4-1 and TRBJ2-7, with a tentative D call TRBD2 (5 bases). The CDR3 is 15 residues long. CDR1 is MGHRA and CDR2 is YSYEKL in the germline V gene. V lost 5 bases, J lost 2 bases, and 16 bases lay in between. Written as DNA, the CDR3 is TGCGCCAGCAGCGCCGATAGGCCTAGCCCCTACGAGCAGTACTTC. This gives the protein CASSADRPSPYEQYF.

This clone turned up a few times. The chain has TRBV7-9 and TRBJ1-2; D is undetermined. CDR3 size: 11 residues. Germline CDR1 is SEHNR and CDR2 is FQNEAQ (reference sequence). V dropped 5 bases and J dropped 8 bases, with 9 bases sitting between them. CDR3 region: CASSPSLGYTF. The DNA of the CDR3 is TGTGCCAGCAGCCCTTCCCTCGGCTACACCTTC.

The J gene is TRBJ2-7, the V gene TRBV5-1, with a possible D match to TRBD1 (6 bases). With 4 bases removed from V and 3 bases from J, the gap between germline ends came to 14 bases. CDR1 SGHRS and CDR2 YFSETQ come from the germline V gene. This CDR3 is 14 amino acids long. CDR3 in DNA: TGCGCCAGCAGCCTGAGGACAGACAGCTACGAGCAGTACTTC. This encodes CASSLRTDSYEQYF.

This clone has only one observation. The rearrangement uses TRBV6-2 or TRBV6-3 and TRBJ2-7; 9 bases match TRBD1. The CDR3 runs 19 residues. Per the germline V gene, CDR1 is MNHEY and CDR2 is SVGEGT. The V segment lost 2 bases and the J segment 7 bases; nucleotides outside the gene matches: 21. CDR3 in DNA: TGTGCCAGCAGTTACGTCGGCGGATCAAGAGTCGGACAGGGGAGTGAGCAGTACTTC. It is translated as CASSYVGGSRVGQGSEQYF.

This rearrangement joins TRBV3-1 (or the pseudogene TRBV3-2) to TRBJ1-1; no clear D. Per the germline V gene, CDR1 is LGHDT and CDR2 is YNNKEL (reference sequence). The CDR3 runs to 12 residues. V gave up 1 base and J gave up 6 bases, with 6 bases separating them. DNA of the CDR3: TGTGCCAGCAGCCAAGCCCGGTCTGAAGCTTTCTTT. Its translation is CASSQARSEAFF.

This chain connects TRBV20-1 to TRBJ1-2; 8 bases are shared with TRBD1. The CDR3 totals 13 residues. Germline V CDR1 and CDR2: DFQATT, SNEGSKA (reference sequence). V shed 3 bases and J 4 bases; nucleotides not matched to a gene: 4. Written as DNA, the CDR3 is TGCAGTGCTAGTGGGACAGGAGGCTATGGCTACACCTTC. It translates to CSASGTGGYGYTF.

The V gene is TRBV5-4, the J gene TRBJ2-2; 7 bases map to TRBD1. From germline, CDR1 is SGHNT and CDR2 YYREEE (reference sequence). The CDR3 spans 15 residues. Germline trimming cut 4 bases from V and 0 bases from J; bases unmatched to any gene: 3. CDR3 loop: CASSPGGANTGELFF. DNA for the CDR3: TGTGCCAGCAGCCCAGGGGGAGCGAACACCGGGGAGCTGTTTTTT.

The chain carries TRBV19 and TRBJ2-3; tentative D call: TRBD2 (7 bases). The CDR3 loop spans 19 amino acids. The germline CDR1 and CDR2 sequences are LNHDA and SQIVND (reference sequence). Between the trimmed V and J ends, which lost 2 bases and 0 bases, there was a span of 21 bases. CDR3 loop: CASSIPPSAAGASTDTQYF. CDR3 in DNA: TGTGCCAGTAGTATACCGCCCTCTGCTGCGGGGGCTAGCACAGATACGCAGTATTTT.